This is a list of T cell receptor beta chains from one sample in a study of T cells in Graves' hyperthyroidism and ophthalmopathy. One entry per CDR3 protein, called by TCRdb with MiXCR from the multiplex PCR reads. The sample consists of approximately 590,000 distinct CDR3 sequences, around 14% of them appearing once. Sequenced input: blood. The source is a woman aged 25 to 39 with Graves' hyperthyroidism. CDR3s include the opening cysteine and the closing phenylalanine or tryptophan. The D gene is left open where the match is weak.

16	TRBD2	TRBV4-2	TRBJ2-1	CASSQEWLAGGNEQFF
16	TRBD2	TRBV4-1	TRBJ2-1	CASSWEASGPYNEQFF
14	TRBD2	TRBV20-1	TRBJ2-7	CSADSGRGSYEQYF
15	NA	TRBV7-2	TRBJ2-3	CASSLGRFSTDTQYF
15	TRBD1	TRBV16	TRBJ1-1	CASSQARAGGTEAFF
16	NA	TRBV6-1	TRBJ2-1	CASSSIAESSYNEQFF
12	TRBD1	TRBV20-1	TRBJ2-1	CSAKGQSIEQFF
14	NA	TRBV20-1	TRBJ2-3	CSARDSGAGDTQYF
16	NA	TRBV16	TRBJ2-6	CASSQETASGANVLTF
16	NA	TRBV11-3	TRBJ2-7	CASNQGGFGRNLEQYF
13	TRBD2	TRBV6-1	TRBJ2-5	CAIPGLAGFGEYF
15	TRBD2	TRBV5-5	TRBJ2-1	CASSLPPGLGNEQFF
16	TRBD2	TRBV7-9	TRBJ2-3	CASSLTTGGDTDTQYF
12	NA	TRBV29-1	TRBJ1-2	CSVGQLNYGYTF
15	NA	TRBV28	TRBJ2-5	CASSSQEGNQETQYF
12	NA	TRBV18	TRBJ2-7	CANSPGAGEQYF
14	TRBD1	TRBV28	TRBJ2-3	CASSLDRGAITQYF
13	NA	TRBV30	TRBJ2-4	CAWSPAAKNIQYF
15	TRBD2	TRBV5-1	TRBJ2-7	CASSLDGLASYEQYF
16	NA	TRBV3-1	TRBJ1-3	CASSQDGGISGNTIYF
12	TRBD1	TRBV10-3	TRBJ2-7	CAMGTGFYEQYF
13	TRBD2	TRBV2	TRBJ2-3	CASIAGVADTQYF
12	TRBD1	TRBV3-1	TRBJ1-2	CASRATGHGYTF
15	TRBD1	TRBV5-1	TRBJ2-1	CASSLMSRGNNEQFF
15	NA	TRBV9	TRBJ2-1	CASSVEGPRYNEQFF
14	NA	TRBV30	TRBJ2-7	CAWRSGMGSYEQYF
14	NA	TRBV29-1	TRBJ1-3	CSVEAAESGNTIYF
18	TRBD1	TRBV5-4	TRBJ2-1	CASSFFGGTGGSYNEQFF
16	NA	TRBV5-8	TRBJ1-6	CASSLSGFSYNSPLHF
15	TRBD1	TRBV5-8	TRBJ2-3	CASSQGTARADTQYF
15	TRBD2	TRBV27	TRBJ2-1	CASSRTSGIYNEQFF